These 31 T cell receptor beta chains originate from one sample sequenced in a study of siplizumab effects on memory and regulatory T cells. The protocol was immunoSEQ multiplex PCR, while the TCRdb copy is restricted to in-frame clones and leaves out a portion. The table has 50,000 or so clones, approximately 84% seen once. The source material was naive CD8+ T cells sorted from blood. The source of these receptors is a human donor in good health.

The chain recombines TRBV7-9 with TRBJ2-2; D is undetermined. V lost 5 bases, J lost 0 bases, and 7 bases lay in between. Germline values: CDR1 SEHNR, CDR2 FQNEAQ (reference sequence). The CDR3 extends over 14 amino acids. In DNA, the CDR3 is TGTGCCAGCAGCGCCCACGCGAACACCGGGGAGCTGTTTTTT. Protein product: CASSAHANTGELFF. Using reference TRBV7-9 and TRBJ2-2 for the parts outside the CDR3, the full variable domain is DTGVSQNPRHKITKRGQNVTFRCDPISEHNRLYWYRQTLGQGPEFLTYFQNEAQLEKSRLLSDRFSAERPKGSFSTLEIQRTEQGDSAMYLCASSAHANTGELFFGEGSRLTVL.

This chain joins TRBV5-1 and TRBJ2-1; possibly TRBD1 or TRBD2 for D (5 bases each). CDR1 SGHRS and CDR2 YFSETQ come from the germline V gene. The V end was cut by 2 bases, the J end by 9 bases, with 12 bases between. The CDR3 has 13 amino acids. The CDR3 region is CASSFAWDREQFF. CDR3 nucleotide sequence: TGCGCCAGCAGCTTTGCCTGGGACCGTGAGCAGTTCTTC.

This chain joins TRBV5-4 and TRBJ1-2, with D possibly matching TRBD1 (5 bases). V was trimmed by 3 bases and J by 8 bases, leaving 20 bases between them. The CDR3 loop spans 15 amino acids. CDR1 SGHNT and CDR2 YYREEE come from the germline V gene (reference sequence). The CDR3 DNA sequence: TGTGCCAGCAGCTACTTTGGGGGGGAGGTGGGCGGCTACACCTTC. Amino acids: CASSYFGGEVGGYTF.

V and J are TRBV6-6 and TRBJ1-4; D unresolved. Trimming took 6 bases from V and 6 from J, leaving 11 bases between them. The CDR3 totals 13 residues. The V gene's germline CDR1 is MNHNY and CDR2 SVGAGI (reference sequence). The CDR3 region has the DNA TGTGCCAGCAGGACTTCTAGGGATGAAAAACTGTTTTTT. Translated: CASRTSRDEKLFF.

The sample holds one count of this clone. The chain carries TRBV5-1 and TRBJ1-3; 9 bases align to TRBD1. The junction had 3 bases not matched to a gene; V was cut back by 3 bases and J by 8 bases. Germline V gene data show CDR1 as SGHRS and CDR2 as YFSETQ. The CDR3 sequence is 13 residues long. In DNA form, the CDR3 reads TGCGCCAGCAGCTGGACAGGGGAAGACACCATATATTTT. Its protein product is CASSWTGEDTIYF.

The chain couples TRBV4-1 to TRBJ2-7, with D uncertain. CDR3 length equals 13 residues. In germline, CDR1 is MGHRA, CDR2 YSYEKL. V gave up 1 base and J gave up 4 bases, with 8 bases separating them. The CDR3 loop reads CASSQVTHYEQYF. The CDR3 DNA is TGCGCCAGCAGCCAAGTGACACATTACGAGCAGTACTTC.

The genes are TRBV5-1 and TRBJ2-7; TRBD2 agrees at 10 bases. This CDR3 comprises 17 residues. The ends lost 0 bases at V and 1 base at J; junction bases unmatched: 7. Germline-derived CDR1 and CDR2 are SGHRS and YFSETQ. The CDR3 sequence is CASSLVPAGGNSYEQYF. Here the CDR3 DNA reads TGCGCCAGCAGCTTGGTTCCAGCGGGAGGGAATTCCTACGAGCAGTACTTC.

DNA for the CDR3: TGTGCCAACCATAATCTCCTAGGTTTCCAAGAGACCCAGTACTTC. This codes for CANHNLLGFQETQYF. The chain joins TRBV2 to TRBJ2-5; D gene unclear. Germline loops: CDR1 SNHLY, CDR2 FYNNEI. The V end lost 10 bases, the J end lost 1 base, and 19 bases lay between the germline ends. This CDR3 spans 15 amino acids.

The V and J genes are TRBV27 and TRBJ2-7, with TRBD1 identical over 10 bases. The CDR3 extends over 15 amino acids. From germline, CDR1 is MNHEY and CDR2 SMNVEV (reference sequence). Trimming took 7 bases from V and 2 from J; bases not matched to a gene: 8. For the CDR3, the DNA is TGTGCCAGCACTGTGGCTGGACAGGGGGCCTACGAGCAGTACTTC. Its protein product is CASTVAGQGAYEQYF.

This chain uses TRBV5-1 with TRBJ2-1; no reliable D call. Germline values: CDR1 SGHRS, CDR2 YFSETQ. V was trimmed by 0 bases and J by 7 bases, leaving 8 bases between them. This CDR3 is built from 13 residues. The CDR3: CASSLGLGNEQFF. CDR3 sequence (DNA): TGCGCCAGCAGCTTGGGTTTGGGGAATGAGCAGTTCTTC.

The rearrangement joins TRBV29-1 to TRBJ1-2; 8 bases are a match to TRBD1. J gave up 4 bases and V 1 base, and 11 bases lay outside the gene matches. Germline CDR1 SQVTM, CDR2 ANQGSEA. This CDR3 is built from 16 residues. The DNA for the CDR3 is TGCAGCGTTGAAGGGGGAGAGCAGGGGGCTGGCTATGGCTACACCTTC. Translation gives CSVEGGEQGAGYGYTF.

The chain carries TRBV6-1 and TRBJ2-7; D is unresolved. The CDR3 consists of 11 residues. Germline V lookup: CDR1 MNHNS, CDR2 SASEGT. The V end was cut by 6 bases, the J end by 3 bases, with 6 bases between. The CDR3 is CASSRNYEQYF. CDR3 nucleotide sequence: TGTGCCAGCAGCCGCAACTACGAGCAGTACTTC.

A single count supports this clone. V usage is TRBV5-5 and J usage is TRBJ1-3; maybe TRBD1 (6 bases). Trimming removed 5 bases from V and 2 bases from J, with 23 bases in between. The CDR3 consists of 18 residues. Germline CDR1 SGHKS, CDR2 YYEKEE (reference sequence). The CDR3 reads CASSYTTGTPGTGNTIYF. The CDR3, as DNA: TGTGCCAGCAGTTATACAACCGGGACACCCGGCACTGGAAACACCATATATTTT. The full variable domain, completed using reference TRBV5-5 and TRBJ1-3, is DAGVTQSPTHLIKTRGQQVTLRCSPISGHKSVSWYQQVLGQGPQFIFQYYEKEERGRGNFPDRFSARQFPNYSSELNVNALLLGDSALYLCASSYTTGTPGTGNTIYFGEGSWLTVV.

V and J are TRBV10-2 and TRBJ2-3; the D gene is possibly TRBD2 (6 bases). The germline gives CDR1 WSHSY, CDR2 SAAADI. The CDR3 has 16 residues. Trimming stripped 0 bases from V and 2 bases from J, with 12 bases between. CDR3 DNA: TGCGCCAGCAGTGAGTCGGACGGGACTTACACAGATACGCAGTATTTT. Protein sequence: CASSESDGTYTDTQYF.

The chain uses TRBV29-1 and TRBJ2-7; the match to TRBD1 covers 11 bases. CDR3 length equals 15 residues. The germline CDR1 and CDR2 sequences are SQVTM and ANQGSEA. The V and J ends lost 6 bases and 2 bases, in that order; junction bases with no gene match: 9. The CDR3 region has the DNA TGCAGCGTGGCTGGGACAGGGGGAGATACCTACGAGCAGTACTTC. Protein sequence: CSVAGTGGDTYEQYF.

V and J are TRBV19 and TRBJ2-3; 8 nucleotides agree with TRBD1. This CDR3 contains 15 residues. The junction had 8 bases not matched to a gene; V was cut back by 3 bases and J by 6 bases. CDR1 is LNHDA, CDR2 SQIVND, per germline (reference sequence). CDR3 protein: CASSIGQGYWDTQYF. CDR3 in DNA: TGTGCCAGTAGTATTGGACAGGGTTATTGGGATACGCAGTATTTT.

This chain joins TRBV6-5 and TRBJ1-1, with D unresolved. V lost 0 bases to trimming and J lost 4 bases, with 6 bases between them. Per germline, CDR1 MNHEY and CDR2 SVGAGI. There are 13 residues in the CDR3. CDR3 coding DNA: TGTGCCAGCAGTTACTCGGCGGGCACTGAAGCTTTCTTT. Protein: CASSYSAGTEAFF.

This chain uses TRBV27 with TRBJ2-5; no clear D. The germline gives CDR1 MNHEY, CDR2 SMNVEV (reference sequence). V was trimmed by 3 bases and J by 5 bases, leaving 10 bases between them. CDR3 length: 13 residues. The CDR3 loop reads CASSLSAQETQYF. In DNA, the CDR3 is TGTGCCAGCAGTTTGTCAGCCCAGGAGACCCAGTACTTC.

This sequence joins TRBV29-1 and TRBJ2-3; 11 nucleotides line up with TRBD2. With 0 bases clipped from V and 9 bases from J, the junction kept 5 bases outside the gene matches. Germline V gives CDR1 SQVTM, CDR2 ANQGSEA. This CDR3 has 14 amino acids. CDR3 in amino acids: CSVEDRRLAGTQYF. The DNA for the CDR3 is TGCAGCGTTGAAGATCGAAGACTAGCGGGGACGCAGTATTTT.

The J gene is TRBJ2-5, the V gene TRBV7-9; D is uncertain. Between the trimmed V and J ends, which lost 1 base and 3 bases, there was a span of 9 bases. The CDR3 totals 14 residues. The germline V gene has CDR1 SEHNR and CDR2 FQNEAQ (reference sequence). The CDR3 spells CASSLVFGEETQYF. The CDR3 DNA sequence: TGTGCCAGCAGCTTAGTGTTTGGGGAAGAGACCCAGTACTTC.

This CDR3 reads CARNRAGYTF. The CDR3 nucleotides are TGTGCCAGGAACAGGGCTGGCTACACCTTC. The chain has TRBV27 and TRBJ1-2; possibly TRBD1 for D (6 bases). V dropped 9 bases and J dropped 7 bases, with 9 bases sitting between them. The CDR3 is made up of 10 amino acids. CDR1 and CDR2 from the germline V gene are MNHEY and SMNVEV (reference sequence).

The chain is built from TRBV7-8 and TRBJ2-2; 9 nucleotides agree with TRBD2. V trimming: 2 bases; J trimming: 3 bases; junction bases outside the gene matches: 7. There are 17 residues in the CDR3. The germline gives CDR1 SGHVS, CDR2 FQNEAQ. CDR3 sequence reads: CASSLLGGRGHTGELFF. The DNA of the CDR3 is TGTGCCAGCAGCTTATTGGGCGGGAGGGGCCACACCGGGGAGCTGTTTTTT.

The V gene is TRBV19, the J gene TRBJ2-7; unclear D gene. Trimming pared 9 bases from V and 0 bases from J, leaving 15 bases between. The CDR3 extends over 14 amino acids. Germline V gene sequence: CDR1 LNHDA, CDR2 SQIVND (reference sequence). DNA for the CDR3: TGTGCCAGCAACGACGGACCAACCTCCTACGAGCAGTACTTC. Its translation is CASNDGPTSYEQYF.

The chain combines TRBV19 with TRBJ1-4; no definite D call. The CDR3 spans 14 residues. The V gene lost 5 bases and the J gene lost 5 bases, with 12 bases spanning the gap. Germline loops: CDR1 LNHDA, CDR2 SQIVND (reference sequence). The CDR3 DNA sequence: TGTGCCAGTAGTTCCTGGCAGCTGAATGAAAAACTGTTTTTT. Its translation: CASSSWQLNEKLFF.

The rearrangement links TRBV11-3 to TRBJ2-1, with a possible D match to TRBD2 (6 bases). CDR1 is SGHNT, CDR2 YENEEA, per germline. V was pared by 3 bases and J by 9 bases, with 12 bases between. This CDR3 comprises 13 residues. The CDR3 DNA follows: TGTGCCAGCAGCTTTCCCTCGGGGGTTGAGCAGTTCTTC. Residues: CASSFPSGVEQFF. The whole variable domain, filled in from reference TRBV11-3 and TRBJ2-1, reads EAGVVQSPRYKIIEKKQPVAFWCNPISGHNTLYWYLQNLGQGPELLIRYENEEAVDDSQLPKDRFSAERLKGVDSTLKIQPAELGDSAVYLCASSFPSGVEQFFGPGTRLTVL.

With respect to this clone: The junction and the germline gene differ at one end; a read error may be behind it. Here the CDR3 DNA reads TGTGCCAGCAGTTTATCGTGGGGGAACGCTGAAGCTTTCTTT. Protein: CASSLSWGNAEAFF. The chain employs TRBV27 and TRBJ1-1; perhaps TRBD1 as D (5 bases). Germline V lookup: CDR1 MNHEY, CDR2 SMNVEV (reference sequence). The CDR3 extends over 14 amino acids.

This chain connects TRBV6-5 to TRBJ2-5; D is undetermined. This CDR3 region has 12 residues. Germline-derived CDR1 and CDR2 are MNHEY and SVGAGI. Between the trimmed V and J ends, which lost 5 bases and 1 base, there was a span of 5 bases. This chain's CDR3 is CASSRAQETQYF. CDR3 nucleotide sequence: TGTGCCAGCAGTCGCGCCCAAGAGACCCAGTACTTC.

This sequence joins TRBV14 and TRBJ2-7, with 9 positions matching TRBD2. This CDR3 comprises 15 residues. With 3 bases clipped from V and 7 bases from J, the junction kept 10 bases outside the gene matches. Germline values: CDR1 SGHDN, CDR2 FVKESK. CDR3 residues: CASSHRLADLREQYF. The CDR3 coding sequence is TGTGCCAGCAGCCACCGACTAGCGGACCTGCGGGAGCAGTACTTC.

DNA for the CDR3: TGCAGCGTTGAGGGGGGTGGTAGGGACTTCTCCTACAATGAGCAGTTCTTC. It yields the protein CSVEGGGRDFSYNEQFF. The chain is built from TRBV29-1 and TRBJ2-1; D is perhaps TRBD2 (6 bases). CDR3 size: 17 residues. Trimming left V 3 bases short and J 0 bases short, with 18 bases between. The germline gives CDR1 SQVTM, CDR2 ANQGSEA.

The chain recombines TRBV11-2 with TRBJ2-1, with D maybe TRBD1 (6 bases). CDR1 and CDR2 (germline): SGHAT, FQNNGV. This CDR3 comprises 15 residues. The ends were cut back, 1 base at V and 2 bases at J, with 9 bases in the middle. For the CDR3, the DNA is TGTGCCAGCAGCTTAGGGGGGCCCCCCTACAATGAGCAGTTCTTC. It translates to CASSLGGPPYNEQFF.

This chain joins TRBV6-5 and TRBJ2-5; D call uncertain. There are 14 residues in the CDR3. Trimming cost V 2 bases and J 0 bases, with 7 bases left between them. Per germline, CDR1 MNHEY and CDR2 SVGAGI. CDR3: CASSYGVYQETQYF. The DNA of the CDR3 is TGTGCCAGCAGTTACGGGGTATACCAAGAGACCCAGTACTTC.